This T cell receptor beta chain was captured in a study of early T cells in non-severe SARS-CoV-2 infection. Study summary: Sequencing targeted bulk RNA from unsorted whole blood, leaving chains unpaired.

Germline values: CDR1 MDHEN, CDR2 SYDVKM. This CDR3 spans 14 amino acids. The germline V and J ends were trimmed by 3 bases and 0 bases, with 9 bases remaining between them. Researchers attached unique molecular identifiers to individual cDNA molecules. TCRdb re-analysed the 5' RACE reads in MiXCR, keeping a single row per CDR3 protein. This table has some 80,000 distinct CDR3 sequences, around 9.3% appearing once. Study-wide results and caveats: VDJdb matching favored anti-spike CD8 responses, missing private and CD4 specificities.

Details on this clonotype: What it recognizes is unknown.

The chain employs TRBV28 and TRBJ2-7; D possibly corresponds to TRBD2 (6 bases). The receptor comes from an adult who was a healthcare worker with PCR-confirmed SARS-CoV-2 infection or an uninfected control (not recorded which). This sample comprised whole blood, obtained at baseline. The CDR3 sequence is CASSFGGRSYEQYF. The CDR3 DNA reads TGTGCCAGCAGTTTTGGAGGGCGCTCCTACGAGCAGTACTTC.